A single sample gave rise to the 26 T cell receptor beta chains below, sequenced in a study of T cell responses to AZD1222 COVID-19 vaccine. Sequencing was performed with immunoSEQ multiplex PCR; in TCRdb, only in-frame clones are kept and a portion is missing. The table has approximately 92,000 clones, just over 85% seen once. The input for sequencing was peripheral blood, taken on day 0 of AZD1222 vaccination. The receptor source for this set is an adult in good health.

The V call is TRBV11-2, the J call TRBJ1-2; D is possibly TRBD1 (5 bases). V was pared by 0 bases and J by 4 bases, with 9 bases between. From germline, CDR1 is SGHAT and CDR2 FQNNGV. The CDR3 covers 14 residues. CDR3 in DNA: TGTGCCAGCAGCTTAGACCAGGGATTCTATGGCTACACCTTC. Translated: CASSLDQGFYGYTF. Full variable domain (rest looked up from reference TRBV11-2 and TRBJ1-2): EAGVAQSPRYKIIEKRQSVAFWCNPISGHATLYWYQQILGQGPKLLIQFQNNGVVDDSQLPKDRFSAERLKGVDSTLKIQPAKLEDSAVYLCASSLDQGFYGYTFGSGTRLTVV.

The CDR3 reads CASRDRLDTQYF. The DNA of the CDR3 is TGTGCCAGCAGGGACCGTTTGGATACGCAGTATTTT. The chain links TRBV27 to TRBJ2-3; D call uncertain. The CDR3 consists of 12 residues. Germline CDR1 MNHEY, CDR2 SMNVEV (reference sequence). V lost 6 bases, J lost 6 bases, and 10 bases lay in between.

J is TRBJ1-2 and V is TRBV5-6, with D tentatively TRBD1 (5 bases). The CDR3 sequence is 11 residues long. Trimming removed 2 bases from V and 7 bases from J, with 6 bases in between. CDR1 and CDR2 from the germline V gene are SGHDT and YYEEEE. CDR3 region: CASSFQGGYTF. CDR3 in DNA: TGTGCCAGCAGCTTTCAGGGTGGCTACACCTTC.

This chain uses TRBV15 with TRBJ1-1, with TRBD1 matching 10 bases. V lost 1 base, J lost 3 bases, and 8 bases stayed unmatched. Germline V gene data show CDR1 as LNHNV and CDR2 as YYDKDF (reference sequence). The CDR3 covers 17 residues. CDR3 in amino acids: CATSRVRGQGVHTEAFF. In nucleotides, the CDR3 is TGTGCCACCAGCAGAGTCCGAGGACAGGGGGTTCACACTGAAGCTTTCTTT.

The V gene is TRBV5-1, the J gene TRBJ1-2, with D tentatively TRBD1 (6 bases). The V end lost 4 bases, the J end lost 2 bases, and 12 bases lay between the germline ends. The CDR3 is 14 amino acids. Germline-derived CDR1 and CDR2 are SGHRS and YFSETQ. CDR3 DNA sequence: TGCGCCAGCAGCCCATACACAGGGAACTATGGCTACACCTTC. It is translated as CASSPYTGNYGYTF.

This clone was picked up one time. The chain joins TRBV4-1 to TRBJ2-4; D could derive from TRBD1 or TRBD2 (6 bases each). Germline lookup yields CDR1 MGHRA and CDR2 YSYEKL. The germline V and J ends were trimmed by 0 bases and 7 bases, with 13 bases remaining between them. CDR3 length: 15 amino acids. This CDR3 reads CASSQDFQGRNIQYF. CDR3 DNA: TGCGCCAGCAGCCAAGACTTCCAGGGGAGGAACATTCAGTACTTC.

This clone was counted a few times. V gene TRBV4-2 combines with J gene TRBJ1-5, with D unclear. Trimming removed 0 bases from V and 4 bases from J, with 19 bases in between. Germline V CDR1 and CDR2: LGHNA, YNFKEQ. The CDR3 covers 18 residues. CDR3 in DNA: TGTGCCAGCAGCCAAGAGCGGCGCTCTACCTATTTTAATCAGCCCCAGCATTTT. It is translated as CASSQERRSTYFNQPQHF.

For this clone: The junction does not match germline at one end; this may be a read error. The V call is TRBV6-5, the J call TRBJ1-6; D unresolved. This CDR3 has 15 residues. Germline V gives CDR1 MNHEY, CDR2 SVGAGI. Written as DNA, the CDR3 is TGTGCCAGCAGCCGTGACCCATTTGATAATTCACCCCTCTACTTT. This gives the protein CASSRDPFDNSPLYF.

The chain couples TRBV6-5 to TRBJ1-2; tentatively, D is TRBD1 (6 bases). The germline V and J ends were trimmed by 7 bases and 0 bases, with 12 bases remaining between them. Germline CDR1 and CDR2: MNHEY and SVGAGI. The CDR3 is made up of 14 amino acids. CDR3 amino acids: CASTRQAANYGYTF. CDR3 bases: TGTGCCAGCACCAGACAGGCCGCTAACTATGGCTACACCTTC.

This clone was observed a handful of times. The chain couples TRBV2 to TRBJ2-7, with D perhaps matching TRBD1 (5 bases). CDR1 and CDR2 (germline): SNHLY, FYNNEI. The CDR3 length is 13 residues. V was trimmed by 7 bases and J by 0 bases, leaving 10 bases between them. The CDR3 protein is CASNGHNSYEQYF. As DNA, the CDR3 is TGTGCCAGCAATGGACATAACTCCTACGAGCAGTACTTC.

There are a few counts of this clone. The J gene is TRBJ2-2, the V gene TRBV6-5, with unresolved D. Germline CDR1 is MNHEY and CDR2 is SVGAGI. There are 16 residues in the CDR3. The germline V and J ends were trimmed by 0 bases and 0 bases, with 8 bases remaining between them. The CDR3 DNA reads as TGTGCCAGCAGTTACTCGGTAGACACGAACACCGGGGAGCTGTTTTTT. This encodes CASSYSVDTNTGELFF.

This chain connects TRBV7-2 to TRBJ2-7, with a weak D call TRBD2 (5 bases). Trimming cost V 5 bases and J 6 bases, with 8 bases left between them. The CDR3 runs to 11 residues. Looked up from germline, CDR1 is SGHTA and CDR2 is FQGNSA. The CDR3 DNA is TGTGCCAGCAGCGCCGGAGGCGAGCAGTACTTC. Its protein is CASSAGGEQYF.

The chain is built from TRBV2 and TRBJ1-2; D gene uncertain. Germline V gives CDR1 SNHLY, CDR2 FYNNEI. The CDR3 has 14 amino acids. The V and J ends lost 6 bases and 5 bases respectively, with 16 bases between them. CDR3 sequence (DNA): TGTGCCAGCAGCAGCCAGTCGGGTTCGTATGGCTACACCTTC. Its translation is CASSSQSGSYGYTF.

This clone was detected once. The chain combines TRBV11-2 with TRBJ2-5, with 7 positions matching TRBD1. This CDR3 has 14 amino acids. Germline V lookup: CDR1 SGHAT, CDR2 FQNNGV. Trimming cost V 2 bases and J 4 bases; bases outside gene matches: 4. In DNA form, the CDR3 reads TGTGCCAGCAGCTTATCGGCAGGGGGAGAGACCCAGTACTTC. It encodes CASSLSAGGETQYF.

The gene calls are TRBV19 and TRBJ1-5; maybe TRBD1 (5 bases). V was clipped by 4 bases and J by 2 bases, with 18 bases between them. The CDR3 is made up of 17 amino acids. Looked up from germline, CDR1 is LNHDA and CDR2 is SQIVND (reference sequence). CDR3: CASSTPSAGPGNQPQHF. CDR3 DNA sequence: TGTGCCAGTAGTACCCCATCTGCAGGGCCAGGCAATCAGCCCCAGCATTTT.

The CDR3 sequence is CASSQWIGTEQYF. As DNA, the CDR3 is TGTGCCAGCAGTCAGTGGATAGGAACCGAGCAGTACTTC. The chain is built from TRBV5-4 and TRBJ2-7; D not resolved. V was clipped by 5 bases and J by 6 bases, with 15 bases between them. The CDR3 is 13 residues long. The germline CDR1 and CDR2 sequences are SGHNT and YYREEE (reference sequence).

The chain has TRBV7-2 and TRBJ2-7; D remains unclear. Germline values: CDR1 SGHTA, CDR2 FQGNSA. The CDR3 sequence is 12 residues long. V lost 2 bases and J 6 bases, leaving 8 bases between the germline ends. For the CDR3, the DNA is TGTGCCAGCAGCTTATTTGTGGGCGAGCAGTACTTC. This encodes CASSLFVGEQYF.

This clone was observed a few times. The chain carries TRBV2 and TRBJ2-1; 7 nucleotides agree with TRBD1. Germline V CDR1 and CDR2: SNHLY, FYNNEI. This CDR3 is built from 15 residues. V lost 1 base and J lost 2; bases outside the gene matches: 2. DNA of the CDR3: TGTGCCAGCAGTGAAGGGGGGACAGCCTACAATGAGCAGTTCTTC. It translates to CASSEGGTAYNEQFF.

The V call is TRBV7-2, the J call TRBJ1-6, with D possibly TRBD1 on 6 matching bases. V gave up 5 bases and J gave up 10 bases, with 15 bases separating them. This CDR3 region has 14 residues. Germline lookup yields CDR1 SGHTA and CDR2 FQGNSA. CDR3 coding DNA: TGTGCCAGCAGCGCGACAGACAGGCGGTCACCCCTCCACTTT. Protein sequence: CASSATDRRSPLHF.

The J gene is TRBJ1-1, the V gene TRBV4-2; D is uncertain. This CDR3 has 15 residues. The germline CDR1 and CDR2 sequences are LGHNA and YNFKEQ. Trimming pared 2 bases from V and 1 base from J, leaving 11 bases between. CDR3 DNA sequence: TGTGCCAGCAGCCAAAAACCAGGCCCGAACACTGAAGCTTTCTTT. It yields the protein CASSQKPGPNTEAFF.

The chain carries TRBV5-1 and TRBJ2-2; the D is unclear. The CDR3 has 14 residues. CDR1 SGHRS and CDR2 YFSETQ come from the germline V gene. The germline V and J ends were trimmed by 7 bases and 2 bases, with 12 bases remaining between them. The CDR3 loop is CASAGVPNTGELFF. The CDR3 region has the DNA TGCGCCAGCGCTGGGGTACCCAACACCGGGGAGCTGTTTTTT. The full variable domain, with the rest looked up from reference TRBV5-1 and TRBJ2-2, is KAGVTQTPRYLIKTRGQQVTLSCSPISGHRSVSWYQQTPGQGLQFLFEYFSETQRNKGNFPGRFSGRQFSNSRSEMNVSTLELGDSALYLCASAGVPNTGELFFGEGSRLTVL.

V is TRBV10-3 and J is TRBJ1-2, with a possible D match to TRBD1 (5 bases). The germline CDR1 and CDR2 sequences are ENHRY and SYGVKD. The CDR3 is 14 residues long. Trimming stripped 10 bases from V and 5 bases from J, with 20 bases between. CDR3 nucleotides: TGTGCCAGCTTTACAGGCCATGGGTCGTATGGCTACACCTTC. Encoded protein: CASFTGHGSYGYTF.

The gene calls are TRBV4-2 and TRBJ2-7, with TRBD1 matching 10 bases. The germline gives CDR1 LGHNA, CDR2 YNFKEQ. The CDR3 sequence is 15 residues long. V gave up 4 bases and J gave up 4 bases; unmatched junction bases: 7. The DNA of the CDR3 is TGTGCCAGCAGCCCCTCCGGGACAGGGGTTTACGAGCAGTACTTC. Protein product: CASSPSGTGVYEQYF.

CDR3: CASSRQGTVGYEQYF. The CDR3 coding sequence is TGCGCCAGCAGCCGACAGGGGACAGTTGGATACGAGCAGTACTTC. This chain uses TRBV5-1 with TRBJ2-7; TRBD1 matches at 8 bases. This CDR3 is 15 amino acids long. Germline V gene lookup returns CDR1 SGHRS and CDR2 YFSETQ. The V gene end was trimmed by 4 bases and the J gene end by 4 bases; junction bases not matched to a gene: 10.

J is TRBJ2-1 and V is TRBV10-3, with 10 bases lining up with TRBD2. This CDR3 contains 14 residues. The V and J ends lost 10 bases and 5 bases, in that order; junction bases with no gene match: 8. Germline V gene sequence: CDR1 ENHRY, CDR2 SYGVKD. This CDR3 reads CATQREGGNNEQFF. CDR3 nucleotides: TGTGCCACTCAGCGGGAGGGGGGCAACAATGAGCAGTTCTTC.

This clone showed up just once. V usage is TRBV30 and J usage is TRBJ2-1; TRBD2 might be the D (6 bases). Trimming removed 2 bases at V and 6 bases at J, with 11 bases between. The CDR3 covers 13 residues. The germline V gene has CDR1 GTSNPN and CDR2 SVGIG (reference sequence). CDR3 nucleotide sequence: TGTGCCTGGAGTATAGGAGGGGTCAATGAGCAGTTCTTC. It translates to CAWSIGGVNEQFF. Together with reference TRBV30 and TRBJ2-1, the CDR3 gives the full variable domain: SQTIHQWPATLVQPVGSPLSLECTVEGTSNPNLYWYRQAAGRGLQLLFYSVGIGQISSEVPQNLSASRPQDRQFILSSKKLLLSDSGFYLCAWSIGGVNEQFFGPGTRLTVL.